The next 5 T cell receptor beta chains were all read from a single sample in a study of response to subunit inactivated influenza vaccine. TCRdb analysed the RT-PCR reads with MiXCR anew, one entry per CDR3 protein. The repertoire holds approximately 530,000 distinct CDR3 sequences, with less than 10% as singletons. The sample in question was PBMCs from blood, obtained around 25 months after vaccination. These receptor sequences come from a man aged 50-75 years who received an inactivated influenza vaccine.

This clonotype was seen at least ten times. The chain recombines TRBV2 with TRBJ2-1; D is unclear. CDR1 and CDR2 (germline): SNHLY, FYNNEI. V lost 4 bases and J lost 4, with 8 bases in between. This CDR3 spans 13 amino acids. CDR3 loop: CASSVGFYNEQFF. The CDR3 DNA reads TGTGCCAGCAGTGTGGGATTTTACAATGAGCAGTTCTTC.

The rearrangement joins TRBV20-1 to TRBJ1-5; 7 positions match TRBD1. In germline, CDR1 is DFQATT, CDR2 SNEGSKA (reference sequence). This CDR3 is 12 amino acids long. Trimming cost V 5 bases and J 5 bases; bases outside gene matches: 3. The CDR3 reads CSAAQGDQPQHF. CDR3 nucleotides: TGCAGTGCTGCCCAGGGGGATCAGCCCCAGCATTTT.

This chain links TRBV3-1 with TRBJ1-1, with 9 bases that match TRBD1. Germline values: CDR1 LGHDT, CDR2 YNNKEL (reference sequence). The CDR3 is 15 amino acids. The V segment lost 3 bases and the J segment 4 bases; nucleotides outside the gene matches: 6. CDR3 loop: CASSQTRTGATEAFF. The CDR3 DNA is TGTGCCAGCAGCCAGACCCGGACAGGGGCCACTGAAGCTTTCTTT. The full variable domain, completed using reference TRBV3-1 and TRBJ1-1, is DTAVSQTPKYLVTQMGNDKSIKCEQNLGHDTMYWYKQDSKKFLKIMFSYNNKELIINETVPNRFSPKSPDKAHLNLHINSLELGDSAVYFCASSQTRTGATEAFFGQGTRLTVV.

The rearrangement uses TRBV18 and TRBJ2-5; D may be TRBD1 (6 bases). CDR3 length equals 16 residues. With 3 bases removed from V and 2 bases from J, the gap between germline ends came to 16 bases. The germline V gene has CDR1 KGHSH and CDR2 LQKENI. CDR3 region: CASSPGRERGQETQYF. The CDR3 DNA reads TGTGCCAGCTCACCTGGAAGGGAGAGGGGGCAAGAGACCCAGTACTTC.

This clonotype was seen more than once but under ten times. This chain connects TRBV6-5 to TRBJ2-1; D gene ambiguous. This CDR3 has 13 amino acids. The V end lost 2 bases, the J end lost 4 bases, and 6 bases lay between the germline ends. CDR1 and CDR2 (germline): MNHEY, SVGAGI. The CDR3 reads CASSYLGYNEQFF. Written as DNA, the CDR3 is TGTGCCAGCAGTTACCTAGGATACAATGAGCAGTTCTTC.